The 3 T cell receptor beta chains reported below all come from one sample, sequenced in a study of shared clonotypes between healthy human individuals. Using immunoSEQ multiplex PCR, the repertoire was profiled, and TCRdb retains in-frame clones only, with some absent. Here the sample spans 2,500,000 or so clones, around nine tenths being singletons. The sequencing sample was made of naive CD4+ T cells sorted from blood. Subset of the sample: CD45RA+ positively selected. The receptor set was obtained from a man between 18 and 29 years old in good health.

The CDR3 is CASSLVSGAGGSEQYF. CDR3 sequence (DNA): TGTGCCAGCAGCTTAGTATCCGGAGCGGGGGGAAGCGAGCAGTACTTC. The J gene is TRBJ2-7, the V gene TRBV7-2; 9 bases match TRBD2. The germline V gene has CDR1 SGHTA and CDR2 FQGNSA. This CDR3 is built from 16 residues. Losses at the gene ends were 1 base for V and 6 bases for J; bases not matched to a gene: 10.

This sequence joins TRBV5-6 and TRBJ2-7; 10 bases are a match to TRBD2. The germline V gene encodes CDR1 SGHDT and CDR2 YYEEEE. The CDR3 covers 14 residues. With 0 bases clipped from V and 6 bases from J, the junction kept 3 bases outside the gene matches. CDR3 region: CASSLGLAGREQYF. CDR3 coding DNA: TGTGCCAGCAGCTTGGGACTAGCGGGTCGCGAGCAGTACTTC.

This sequence joins TRBV30 and TRBJ2-5; D is unresolved. The end of the DNA is better explained by TRBJ2-7, so the J call may be wrong. The CDR3 has 13 residues. Looked up from germline, CDR1 is GTSNPN and CDR2 is SVGIG (reference sequence). CDR3 in DNA: TGTGCCTGGAGTGTGGGTATCTCCTACGAGCAGTACTTC. Translated, it gives CAWSVGISYEQYF.